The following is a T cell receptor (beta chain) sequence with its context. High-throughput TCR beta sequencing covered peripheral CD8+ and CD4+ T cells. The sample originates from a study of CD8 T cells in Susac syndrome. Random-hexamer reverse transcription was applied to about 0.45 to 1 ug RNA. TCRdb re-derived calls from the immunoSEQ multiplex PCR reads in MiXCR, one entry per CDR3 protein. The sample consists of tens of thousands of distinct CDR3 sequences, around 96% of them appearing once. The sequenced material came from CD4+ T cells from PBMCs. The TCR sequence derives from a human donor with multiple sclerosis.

CDR3 sequence reads: CSPSSGGYTDTQYF. In nucleotides, the CDR3 is TGCAGCCCCTCTAGCGGGGGGTACACAGATACGCAGTATTTT. The V gene is TRBV20-1, the J gene TRBJ2-3, with 11 bases matching TRBD2. The CDR3 is 14 amino acids. Germline CDR1 reads DFQATT; CDR2 reads SNEGSKA (reference sequence).